This T cell receptor (beta chain) derives from a study of cytomegalovirus exposure and HLA in healthy donors. J lost 0 bases, V lost 1 base, and 5 bases had no gene match. This CDR3 is 16 amino acids long. Germline V gene lookup returns CDR1 SGDLS and CDR2 YYNGEE. 13 Jbeta primers and 60 Vbeta primers were used for the PCR. Using immunoSEQ multiplex PCR, the repertoire was profiled, and TCRdb retains in-frame clones only, with some absent. The sample has about 180,000 clones, just under 80% seen once; the top ten hold 1.9%. As regards this clone: As yet, its antigen is unknown.

General study results and limits: In a later analysis, TCR association rates varied by HLA locus: DRB1 most, HLA-C fewest. Roughly uniform sequencing depth across donors was assumed, possibly incorrectly.

The sequencing sample was made of PBMCs. The chain recombines TRBV9 with TRBJ1-1, with 8 bases matching TRBD1. The sequence was obtained from a woman between 25 and 40 years old in good health and CMV-seronegative. The CDR3 DNA reads as TGTGCCAGCAGCGTATACGGACAGGGACTGAACACTGAAGCTTTCTTT. Amino acid sequence: CASSVYGQGLNTEAFF. The whole variable domain, remainder taken from reference TRBV9 and TRBJ1-1, is DSGVTQTPKHLITATGQRVTLRCSPRSGDLSVYWYQQSLDQGLQFLIQYYNGEERAKGNILERFSAQQFPDLHSELNLSSLELGDSALYFCASSVYGQGLNTEAFFGQGTRLTVV.